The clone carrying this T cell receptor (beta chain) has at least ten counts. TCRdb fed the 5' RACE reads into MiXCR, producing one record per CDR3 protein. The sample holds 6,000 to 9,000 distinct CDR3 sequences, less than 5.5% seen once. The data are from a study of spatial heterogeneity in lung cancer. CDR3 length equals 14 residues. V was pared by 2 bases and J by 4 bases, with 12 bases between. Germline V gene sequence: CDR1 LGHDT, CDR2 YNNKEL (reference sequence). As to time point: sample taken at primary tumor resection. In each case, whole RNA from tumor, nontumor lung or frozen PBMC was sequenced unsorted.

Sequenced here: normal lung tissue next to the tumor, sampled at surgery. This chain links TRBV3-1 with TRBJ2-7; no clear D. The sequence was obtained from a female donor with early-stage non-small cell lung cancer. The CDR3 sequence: CASSQSSDAYEQYF. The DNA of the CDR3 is TGTGCCAGCAGCCAATCCTCAGACGCTTACGAGCAGTACTTC.